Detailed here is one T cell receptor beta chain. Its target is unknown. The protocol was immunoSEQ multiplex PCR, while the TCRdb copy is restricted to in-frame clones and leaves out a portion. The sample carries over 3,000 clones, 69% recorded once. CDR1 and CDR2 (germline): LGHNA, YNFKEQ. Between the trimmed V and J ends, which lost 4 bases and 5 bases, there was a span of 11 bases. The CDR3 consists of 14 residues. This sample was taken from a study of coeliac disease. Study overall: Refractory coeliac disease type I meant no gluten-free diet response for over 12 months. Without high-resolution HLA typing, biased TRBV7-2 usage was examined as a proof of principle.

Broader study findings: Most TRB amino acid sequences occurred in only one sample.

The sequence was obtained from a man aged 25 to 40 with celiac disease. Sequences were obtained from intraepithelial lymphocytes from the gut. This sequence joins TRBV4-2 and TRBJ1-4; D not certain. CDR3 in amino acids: CASSPAGLNEKLFF. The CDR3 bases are TGTGCCAGCAGCCCCGCAGGTTTAAATGAAAAACTGTTTTTT.